Presented here are 21 T cell receptor beta chains from one specimen sequenced in a study of T cell responses to AZD1222 COVID-19 vaccine. Only in-frame clones appear in the TCRdb table, and some are missing; sequencing was by immunoSEQ multiplex PCR. The table has approximately 150,000 clones, more than 85% seen once. The sample here was peripheral blood, taken on day 0 of AZD1222 vaccination. The receptors come from an adult in good health.

This sequence joins TRBV11-2 and TRBJ2-7; D possibly uses TRBD1 or TRBD2 (5 bases each). Trimming shortened V by 2 bases and J by 4 bases, and 12 bases separated the two germline ends. The CDR3 totals 14 residues. CDR1 and CDR2 from the germline V gene are SGHAT and FQNNGV. CDR3 nucleotides: TGTGCCAGCAGCTTAAGCCGGGGCCCTTACGAGCAGTACTTC. It translates to CASSLSRGPYEQYF.

The rearrangement joins TRBV11-2 to TRBJ2-3, with 10 bases fitting TRBD1. CDR1 is SGHAT, CDR2 FQNNGV, per germline. The CDR3 contains 16 residues. The V segment lost 5 bases and the J segment 3 bases; nucleotides outside the gene matches: 8. The CDR3 is CASSPPPGQGTDTQYF. The CDR3 DNA reads as TGTGCCAGCAGCCCCCCTCCGGGACAGGGGACAGATACGCAGTATTTT.

The chain employs TRBV5-1 and TRBJ1-3; D call uncertain. V was trimmed by 0 bases and J by 0 bases, leaving 7 bases between them. Germline V gene sequence: CDR1 SGHRS, CDR2 YFSETQ. The CDR3 runs to 15 residues. Here the CDR3 reads CASSLGSDSGNTIYF. The CDR3 DNA is TGCGCCAGCAGCTTGGGGTCAGACTCTGGAAACACCATATATTTT. Variable domain in full (rest from reference TRBV5-1 and TRBJ1-3): KAGVTQTPRYLIKTRGQQVTLSCSPISGHRSVSWYQQTPGQGLQFLFEYFSETQRNKGNFPGRFSGRQFSNSRSEMNVSTLELGDSALYLCASSLGSDSGNTIYFGEGSWLTVV.

This sequence joins TRBV7-2 and TRBJ2-7, with 9 nucleotides matching TRBD2. The trim removed 6 bases at V and 2 bases at J, leaving 11 bases unmatched. CDR1 SGHTA and CDR2 FQGNSA come from the germline V gene. This CDR3 contains 16 residues. CDR3 nucleotides: TGTGCCAGCAGATCGAACAGCGGGGGGCGTACCTACGAGCAGTACTTC. Protein: CASRSNSGGRTYEQYF.

V is TRBV6-2 or TRBV6-3 and J is TRBJ1-6; D ambiguous. V lost 2 bases and J lost 0, with 8 bases in between. The germline V gene encodes CDR1 MNHEY and CDR2 SVGEGT. The CDR3 has 16 residues. DNA for the CDR3: TGTGCCAGCAGTTACGGCGAAGGCTCCTATAATTCACCCCTCCACTTT. It yields the protein CASSYGEGSYNSPLHF.

This clone was found once. The J gene is TRBJ2-2, the V gene TRBV5-1, with D perhaps matching TRBD2 (7 bases). This CDR3 spans 18 amino acids. Germline-derived CDR1 and CDR2 are SGHRS and YFSETQ. V was clipped by 1 base and J by 1 base, with 17 bases between them. The CDR3 reads CASSLFGGGEGNTGELFF. The CDR3 DNA sequence: TGCGCCAGCAGCTTGTTTGGCGGGGGCGAAGGGAACACCGGGGAGCTGTTTTTT.

This sequence joins TRBV4-2 and TRBJ1-1, with D perhaps TRBD1 (5 bases). CDR3 size: 15 residues. Germline-derived CDR1 and CDR2 are LGHNA and YNFKEQ. V was clipped by 0 bases and J by 1 base, with 9 bases between them. The chain's CDR3 is CASSQESTGNTEAFF. For the CDR3, the DNA is TGTGCCAGCAGCCAAGAAAGTACAGGGAACACTGAAGCTTTCTTT.

This chain connects TRBV2 to TRBJ2-2, with a weak D call TRBD1 (6 bases). Germline V gene sequence: CDR1 SNHLY, CDR2 FYNNEI. The CDR3 loop spans 14 amino acids. V shed 6 bases and J shed 3 bases, with 11 bases lying between them. CDR3 sequence reads: CASRAPGDTGELFF. CDR3 DNA sequence: TGTGCCAGCAGGGCACCAGGGGACACCGGGGAGCTGTTTTTT.

Worth noting for this clone: The junction departs from germline at one end; a sequencing error may be responsible. This chain connects TRBV6-5 to TRBJ2-2, with a tentative D call TRBD1 (6 bases). Germline-derived CDR1 and CDR2 are MNHEY and SVGAGI. The CDR3 contains 14 residues. CDR3 protein: CASGYRASTGELFF. The CDR3 nucleotides are TGTGCCAGCGGTTACAGGGCGAGTACCGGGGAGCTGTTTTTT.

This chain joins TRBV3-1 (or the pseudogene TRBV3-2) and TRBJ2-7, with D perhaps TRBD2 (6 bases). CDR1 is LGHDT, CDR2 YNNKEL, per germline (reference sequence). This CDR3 is built from 17 residues. V shed 4 bases and J shed 1 base, with 20 bases lying between them. In nucleotides, the CDR3 is TGTGCCAGCAGCCTAGGCGGGGCTAGCTGGTGGTCCTACGAGCAGTACTTC. Translated, it gives CASSLGGASWWSYEQYF.

The count of this clone is one. The rearrangement links TRBV5-6 to TRBJ2-1; 9 bases line up with TRBD2. V shed 7 bases and J 2 bases; nucleotides not matched to a gene: 16. Germline CDR1 and CDR2: SGHDT and YYEEEE. The CDR3 is 18 amino acids. CDR3 amino acids: CASPIGPPGLATYNEQFF. The CDR3 DNA is TGTGCCAGCCCCATTGGGCCCCCTGGACTAGCGACCTACAATGAGCAGTTCTTC.

This clone is a singleton in its sample. The V call is TRBV7-9, the J call TRBJ2-1, with no clear D. The CDR3 consists of 11 residues. V lost 3 bases to trimming and J lost 8 bases, with 5 bases between them. From germline, CDR1 is SEHNR and CDR2 FQNEAQ (reference sequence). The CDR3: CASSFSYEQFF. As DNA, the CDR3 is TGTGCCAGCAGCTTTAGCTATGAGCAGTTCTTC. Variable domain in full (rest from reference TRBV7-9 and TRBJ2-1): DTGVSQNPRHKITKRGQNVTFRCDPISEHNRLYWYRQTLGQGPEFLTYFQNEAQLEKSRLLSDRFSAERPKGSFSTLEIQRTEQGDSAMYLCASSFSYEQFFGPGTRLTVL.

The V call is TRBV18, the J call TRBJ2-7; TRBD2 is a possible D gene (5 bases). Trimming stripped 5 bases from V and 5 bases from J, with 13 bases between. From germline, CDR1 is KGHSH and CDR2 LQKENI. This CDR3 is built from 13 residues. For the CDR3, the DNA is TGTGCCAGCTCAACCACGGGAATAGACGAGCAGTACTTC. It is translated as CASSTTGIDEQYF.

The table lists this clone with a few counts. The chain has TRBV19 and TRBJ1-2; tentative D call: TRBD1 (6 bases). The CDR3 loop spans 15 amino acids. Trimming took off 0 bases at V and 2 bases at J, with 10 bases between the two ends. Germline assignment: CDR1 LNHDA and CDR2 SQIVND (reference sequence). The CDR3 DNA is TGTGCCAGTAGTATAGATTGGACAGCGAACTATGGCTACACCTTC. Translation: CASSIDWTANYGYTF.

This clone is a singleton in its sample. The rearrangement links TRBV5-1 to TRBJ2-5; D remains ambiguous. The CDR3 has 15 residues. Germline assignment: CDR1 SGHRS and CDR2 YFSETQ. With 4 bases removed from V and 2 bases from J, the gap between germline ends came to 15 bases. The CDR3 sequence is CASSLDGRTQETQYF. The CDR3 DNA follows: TGCGCCAGCAGCCTGGACGGTCGAACACAAGAGACCCAGTACTTC.

The chain links TRBV6-2 or TRBV6-3 to TRBJ1-6; no clear D gene. Trimming took off 0 bases at V and 8 bases at J, with 8 bases between the two ends. The germline gives CDR1 MNHEY, CDR2 SVGEGT. This CDR3 region has 14 residues. The CDR3 region has the DNA TGTGCCAGCAGTTACTCGACTCGAGATTCACCCCTCCACTTT. Translating it yields CASSYSTRDSPLHF.

This chain connects TRBV28 to TRBJ2-7, with D possibly TRBD1 on 6 matching bases. The CDR3 is 13 residues long. The V and J ends lost 6 bases and 4 bases respectively, with 13 bases between them. Germline V CDR1 and CDR2: MDHEN, SYDVKM. CDR3 protein: CASSPGQFYEQYF. In DNA form, the CDR3 reads TGTGCCAGCAGCCCGGGACAATTTTACGAGCAGTACTTC.

This rearrangement joins TRBV2 to TRBJ2-5, with 9 bases fitting TRBD2. V was clipped by 4 bases and J by 5 bases; unmatched bases: 8. The CDR3 length is 15 residues. Germline assignment: CDR1 SNHLY and CDR2 FYNNEI. The CDR3 region has the DNA TGTGCCAGCAGTGCTTTAGCGGGAGTTTGGGAGACCCAGTACTTC. This codes for CASSALAGVWETQYF. Filled out from reference TRBV2 and TRBJ2-5, the complete variable domain reads EPEVTQTPSHQVTQMGQEVILRCVPISNHLYFYWYRQILGQKVEFLVSFYNNEISEKSEIFDDQFSVERPDGSNFTLKIRSTKLEDSAMYFCASSALAGVWETQYFGPGTRLLVL.

The genes are TRBV6-4 and TRBJ2-5; tentative D call: TRBD2 (5 bases). Trimming left V 4 bases short and J 5 bases short, with 11 bases between. The CDR3 is made up of 13 amino acids. Germline CDR1 reads MRHNA; CDR2 reads SNTAGT. This chain's CDR3 is CASSVGVGETQYF. The CDR3 DNA reads as TGTGCCAGCAGTGTCGGGGTTGGGGAGACCCAGTACTTC.

The chain has TRBV6-1 and TRBJ1-5; D is undetermined. The CDR3 totals 17 residues. Germline lookup yields CDR1 MNHNS and CDR2 SASEGT. V was trimmed by 3 bases and J by 1 base, leaving 16 bases between them. The CDR3 DNA is TGTGCCAGCAGTGAGCTATTGCCAGCGTTAAGCAATCAGCCCCAGCATTTT. Residues: CASSELLPALSNQPQHF.

This chain connects TRBV28 to TRBJ2-1, with 7 positions matching TRBD2. The CDR3 loop spans 17 amino acids. V was pared by 7 bases and J by 0 bases, with 12 bases of the junction left unmatched. CDR1 and CDR2 (germline): MDHEN, SYDVKM. The CDR3 loop is CASTPGRGDISYNEQFF. The CDR3 nucleotides are TGTGCCAGCACCCCGGGACGGGGGGATATCTCCTACAATGAGCAGTTCTTC. Complete variable domain (other parts from reference TRBV28 and TRBJ2-1): DVKVTQSSRYLVKRTGEKVFLECVQDMDHENMFWYRQDPGLGLRLIYFSYDVKMKEKGDIPEGYSVSREKKERFSLILESASTNQTSMYLCASTPGRGDISYNEQFFGPGTRLTVL.